A single sample is the source of the 30 T cell receptor beta chains below, sequenced in a study of blood T cells in healthy people across ages. The use of a sample-barcoded 5' primer and a J-beta primer mix characterized a second PCR of about 6 to 11 cycles. TCRdb re-analysed the 5' RACE reads in MiXCR, keeping a single row per CDR3 protein. This sample has 2 million or so distinct CDR3 sequences, with 40% to 55% found just once. Sequenced material: blood. The origin of the receptors is a middle-aged woman in good health.

The chain combines TRBV7-2 with TRBJ2-6; the match to TRBD1 covers 9 bases. Germline V lookup: CDR1 SGHTA, CDR2 FQGNSA. The V and J ends lost 4 bases and 4 bases, in that order; junction bases with no gene match: 5. The length of the CDR3 is 16 residues. The DNA of the CDR3 is TGTGCCAGCAGCTCGAACAGGGGGCCGGGGGCCAACGTCCTGACTTTC. This codes for CASSSNRGPGANVLTF.

The rearrangement uses TRBV20-1 and TRBJ1-1; TRBD1 agrees at 8 bases. The CDR3 has 13 residues. The V and J ends lost 4 bases and 5 bases, in that order; junction bases with no gene match: 6. Germline V gene sequence: CDR1 DFQATT, CDR2 SNEGSKA (reference sequence). The CDR3, as DNA: TGCAGTGCTACTCAGGGGGCCCGAACTGAAGCTTTCTTT. Protein: CSATQGARTEAFF.

The J gene is TRBJ1-2, the V gene TRBV29-1; D is ambiguous. Germline V gene data show CDR1 as SQVTM and CDR2 as ANQGSEA. V dropped 3 bases and J dropped 0 bases, with 8 bases sitting between them. This CDR3 spans 13 amino acids. The CDR3 DNA follows: TGCAGCGTTGAGACAAGTACTAACTATGGCTACACCTTC. Translated, it gives CSVETSTNYGYTF.

The rearrangement links TRBV6-2 or TRBV6-3 to TRBJ1-1; TRBD1 matches 8 bases. The V gene's germline CDR1 is MNHEY and CDR2 SVGEGT. V lost 6 bases to trimming and J lost 4 bases; unmatched junction nucleotides: 7. The CDR3 is 14 amino acids. The chain's CDR3 is CASSPTGGPTEAFF. The CDR3 DNA reads as TGTGCCAGCAGCCCTACAGGGGGTCCCACTGAAGCTTTCTTT.

The J gene is TRBJ1-1, the V gene TRBV5-1; a weak D match, TRBD1 (5 bases). This CDR3 has 11 residues. Trimming took 5 bases from V and 7 from J, leaving 9 bases between them. Germline CDR1 reads SGHRS; CDR2 reads YFSETQ. The CDR3 spells CASSSDSEAFF. The CDR3 region has the DNA TGCGCCAGCAGTTCAGACAGTGAAGCTTTCTTT.

This clonotype was seen only a few times. The genes are TRBV29-1 and TRBJ2-5, with D maybe TRBD2 (6 bases). Germline V lookup: CDR1 SQVTM, CDR2 ANQGSEA. There are 12 residues in the CDR3. V was trimmed by 2 bases and J by 6 bases, leaving 10 bases between them. The CDR3 DNA follows: TGCAGCGTTGAAAAACTAGCAAAGACCCAGTACTTC. Protein product: CSVEKLAKTQYF.

The CDR3 protein is CSVETGGSDTQYF. CDR3 bases: TGCAGCGTTGAAACGGGGGGATCAGATACGCAGTATTTT. The chain has TRBV29-1 and TRBJ2-3; 7 nucleotides match TRBD2. The CDR3 contains 13 residues. Germline V gene sequence: CDR1 SQVTM, CDR2 ANQGSEA. V was pared by 2 bases and J by 4 bases, with 3 bases of the junction left unmatched.

The rearrangement joins TRBV7-4 to TRBJ2-4; 8 positions match TRBD1. The J call may be mistaken, given a closer DNA end match to TRBJ2-7. The CDR3 runs to 19 residues. Germline CDR1 and CDR2: SGHVT and SQSDAQ. The chain's CDR3 is CASSSTSQGARLGVYEQYF. CDR3 sequence (DNA): TGTGCCAGCAGCTCGACCTCCCAGGGGGCGAGGTTGGGGGTCTACGAGCAGTACTTC.

The rearrangement joins TRBV18 to TRBJ1-1; unclear D gene. CDR1 and CDR2 (germline): KGHSH, LQKENI. Deletions cut 3 bases from V and 3 bases from J, with 11 bases between. CDR3 size: 14 residues. The CDR3 DNA is TGTGCCAGCTCACCGTGGGGAAGGGACACTGAAGCTTTCTTT. It translates to CASSPWGRDTEAFF.

The chain couples TRBV4-1 to TRBJ1-2; a possible D gene is TRBD1 (5 bases). With 0 bases removed from V and 4 bases from J, the gap between germline ends came to 18 bases. In germline, CDR1 is MGHRA, CDR2 YSYEKL. The CDR3 extends over 17 amino acids. This CDR3 reads CASSQDGLGGGFYGYTF. The CDR3 nucleotides read TGCGCCAGCAGCCAAGATGGGCTGGGGGGGGGTTTCTATGGCTACACCTTC.

Only a few counts were recorded for this clonotype. The J gene is TRBJ2-5, the V gene TRBV6-2 or TRBV6-3; D perhaps matches TRBD1 (6 bases). This CDR3 is built from 14 residues. Germline V gives CDR1 MNHEY, CDR2 SVGEGT. The germline V and J ends were trimmed by 7 bases and 5 bases, with 17 bases remaining between them. CDR3 in DNA: TGTGCCAGCATGGGACACCGCCCCCGGGAGACCCAGTACTTC. Its protein product is CASMGHRPRETQYF.

V gene TRBV20-1 combines with J gene TRBJ2-4, with 12 bases identical to TRBD2. TRBJ2-5 explains the end of the DNA better; the J call may be wrong. The CDR3 runs 18 residues. The germline gives CDR1 DFQATT, CDR2 SNEGSKA (reference sequence). The CDR3 sequence is CSASPLAGGPSMGETQYF. DNA for the CDR3: TGCAGTGCCTCTCCACTAGCGGGGGGTCCGTCTATGGGAGAGACCCAGTACTTC.

The genes are TRBV12-3 or TRBV12-4 and TRBJ2-1, with TRBD1 identical over 10 bases. This CDR3 has 15 residues. Germline trimming cut 4 bases from V and 7 bases from J; bases unmatched to any gene: 7. CDR3 bases: TGTGCCAGCAGTTACGCCGGGACAGGGGTGAATGAGCAGTTCTTC. It specifies CASSYAGTGVNEQFF.

This clonotype was observed a few times. The chain has TRBV6-5 and TRBJ2-5; no firm D call. With 7 bases removed from V and 0 bases from J, the gap between germline ends came to 12 bases. CDR1 is MNHEY and CDR2 is SVGAGI in the germline V gene. The CDR3 runs 14 residues. This chain's CDR3 is CASTLHGYQETQYF. The CDR3 DNA is TGTGCCAGCACTTTACATGGGTACCAAGAGACCCAGTACTTC.

The rearrangement joins TRBV29-1 to TRBJ1-4, with D possibly being TRBD1 (5 bases). V lost 0 bases and J 7 bases, leaving 9 bases between the germline ends. CDR1 is SQVTM, CDR2 ANQGSEA, per germline. There are 13 residues in the CDR3. The CDR3 DNA is TGCAGCGTTGAAGATCAGGGTAGTGAAAAACTGTTTTTT. Protein product: CSVEDQGSEKLFF.

The chain uses TRBV9 and TRBJ1-4; 7 positions agree with TRBD1. The germline gives CDR1 SGDLS, CDR2 YYNGEE. The V gene end was trimmed by 4 bases and the J gene end by 2 bases; junction bases not matched to a gene: 11. The CDR3 covers 17 residues. CDR3 coding DNA: TGTGCCAGCAGCAGCCCCAGGGCAGGGGGGACTAATGAAAAACTGTTTTTT. Amino acids: CASSSPRAGGTNEKLFF.

The chain is built from TRBV5-1 and TRBJ2-7, with 13 bases lining up with TRBD2. The CDR3 totals 15 residues. V lost 4 bases to trimming and J lost 3 bases; unmatched junction nucleotides: 4. The V gene's germline CDR1 is SGHRS and CDR2 YFSETQ. CDR3 in amino acids: CASSVTSGGIYEQYF. CDR3 DNA sequence: TGCGCCAGCAGCGTGACTAGCGGGGGGATCTACGAGCAGTACTTC.

The chain carries TRBV5-1 and TRBJ2-5; the D gene is possibly TRBD2 (5 bases). V was cut by 5 bases and J by 4 bases, with 18 bases left in between. This CDR3 spans 15 amino acids. Germline loops: CDR1 SGHRS, CDR2 YFSETQ. The CDR3 reads CASSNGPGWGETQYF. Here the CDR3 DNA reads TGCGCCAGCAGTAATGGCCCGGGGTGGGGAGAGACCCAGTACTTC.

The chain employs TRBV24-1 and TRBJ2-1; 8 positions match TRBD1. The CDR3 totals 13 residues. V was clipped by 9 bases and J by 4 bases; unmatched bases: 4. The germline V gene has CDR1 KGHDR and CDR2 SFDVKD. CDR3 nucleotides: TGTGCCACCGGGAGACAGGGGTACAATGAGCAGTTCTTC. It translates to CATGRQGYNEQFF.

The chain couples TRBV7-2 to TRBJ2-5, with a possible D match to TRBD1 (5 bases). Per germline, CDR1 SGHTA and CDR2 FQGNSA. V was cut by 5 bases and J by 5 bases, with 15 bases left in between. The CDR3 loop spans 14 amino acids. The DNA for the CDR3 is TGTGCCAGCAGCCTTCAGGGATCCCTGGAGACCCAGTACTTC. It yields the protein CASSLQGSLETQYF.

This clonotype has a single count. The rearrangement links TRBV2 to TRBJ2-1, with 9 bases lining up with TRBD2. Losses at the gene ends were 3 bases for V and 10 bases for J; bases not matched to a gene: 10. This CDR3 contains 15 residues. Germline V CDR1 and CDR2: SNHLY, FYNNEI. The CDR3 sequence: CASSDRLAVGGEQFF. The CDR3 nucleotides read TGTGCCAGCAGTGATCGACTAGCGGTCGGAGGGGAGCAGTTCTTC.

The genes are TRBV24-1 and TRBJ2-5; tentative D call: TRBD1 (6 bases). This CDR3 region has 15 residues. Trimming removed 3 bases from V and 2 bases from J, with 12 bases in between. Germline CDR1 and CDR2: KGHDR and SFDVKD. The CDR3 region is CATSDPRGQQETQYF. For the CDR3, the DNA is TGTGCCACCAGTGATCCGCGCGGACAGCAAGAGACCCAGTACTTC.

The chain uses TRBV4-3 and TRBJ2-1; TRBD1 or TRBD2 may be the D gene (5 bases each). Germline CDR1 and CDR2: LGHNA and YSLEER. V was pared by 0 bases and J by 2 bases, with 14 bases between. The CDR3 sequence is 17 residues long. CDR3 coding DNA: TGCGCCAGCAGCCAAGATAGGGGAGACAGCGCCTACAATGAGCAGTTCTTC. It translates to CASSQDRGDSAYNEQFF.

V and J are TRBV3-1 and TRBJ1-2, with 9 bases aligning to TRBD1. With V trimmed by 1 base and J by 7 bases, 7 bases remained unmatched. CDR1 LGHDT and CDR2 YNNKEL come from the germline V gene (reference sequence). CDR3 length equals 15 residues. This CDR3 is CASSQGMDRGGGYTF. As DNA, the CDR3 is TGTGCCAGCAGCCAAGGAATGGACAGGGGTGGTGGCTACACCTTC.

In its sample, this clonotype was seen a few times. CDR3 DNA: TGTGCCAGCAGCCCAGCGGTAGGAAGCTCCTACGAGCAGTACTTC. Translated, it gives CASSPAVGSSYEQYF. The chain links TRBV7-2 to TRBJ2-7, with D tentatively TRBD2 (5 bases). The V gene's germline CDR1 is SGHTA and CDR2 FQGNSA. V lost 5 bases and J lost 0, with 14 bases in between. This CDR3 has 15 amino acids.

The V gene is TRBV27, the J gene TRBJ2-2; D may match TRBD1 or TRBD2 (5 bases each). CDR1 and CDR2 from the germline V gene are MNHEY and SMNVEV (reference sequence). This CDR3 has 17 amino acids. Trimming cost V 6 bases and J 5 bases, with 22 bases left between them. The CDR3 nucleotides are TGTGCCAGCAGCACCCGGAGACGGGACGGTAAAACCGGGGAGCTGTTTTTT. Protein sequence: CASSTRRRDGKTGELFF.

This chain links TRBV3-1 with TRBJ2-7; D ambiguous. There are 11 residues in the CDR3. Per germline, CDR1 LGHDT and CDR2 YNNKEL (reference sequence). V was cut by 2 bases and J by 7 bases, with 6 bases left in between. CDR3 sequence (DNA): TGTGCCAGCAGCCAAATCTGGGAGCAGTACTTC. It translates to CASSQIWEQYF.

The chain recombines TRBV29-1 with TRBJ1-2; D not resolved. V was shortened by 1 base and J by 7 bases, with 7 bases between the two germline ends. The CDR3 has 11 residues. Germline CDR1 SQVTM, CDR2 ANQGSEA. The CDR3 is CSVEGAVGYTF. The CDR3 nucleotides are TGCAGCGTTGAAGGGGCTGTTGGCTACACCTTC.

This clonotype showed up just a few times. This chain uses TRBV7-2 with TRBJ2-5, with 13 bases fitting TRBD2. Germline V gene data show CDR1 as SGHTA and CDR2 as FQGNSA. With V trimmed by 5 bases and J by 2 bases, 14 bases remained unmatched. The CDR3 length is 19 residues. The CDR3 reads CASSPPPRLAGGRQETQYF. The CDR3 DNA is TGTGCCAGCAGCCCCCCTCCTAGACTAGCGGGGGGAAGGCAAGAGACCCAGTACTTC.

For this clonotype: One end of the junction varies from germline; a read error may be responsible. The gene calls are TRBV13 and TRBJ2-6; 7 bases fit TRBD1. The germline V gene encodes CDR1 PRHDT and CDR2 FYEKMQ (reference sequence). The CDR3 is 17 residues long. CDR3: CANSTRQGSSGANVLTF. In DNA form, the CDR3 reads TGTGCCAACAGCACCAGACAGGGTAGCTCTGGGGCCAACGTCCTGACTTTC.